These T cell receptor beta chains were read from a single sample in a study of blood T cells in healthy people across ages. TCRdb reprocessed the 5' RACE reads with MiXCR, giving one entry per CDR3 protein. The sample carries about 1.4 million distinct CDR3 sequences, 55% to 75% recorded once. The sequenced sample consisted of blood. These receptors were taken from a man younger than 35 in good health. The conserved cysteine and the conserved F or W are not part of the CDR3 here. Fields, in order: V gene, CDR3 length, D gene, CDR3 protein. The D gene is left open where the match is weak.

V gene: TRBV4-3; CDR3 length: 14; D gene: NA; CDR3 protein: ASSQALYSVNYGYT
V gene: TRBV2; CDR3 length: 10; D gene: NA; CDR3 protein: AHGRDRFGYT
V gene: TRBV19; CDR3 length: 10; D gene: NA; CDR3 protein: AGSGSNQPQH
V gene: TRBV2; CDR3 length: 11; D gene: NA; CDR3 protein: ASSEEVTDTQY
V gene: TRBV7-9; CDR3 length: 13; D gene: TRBD2; CDR3 protein: ASSFGEGRIYEQF
V gene: TRBV7-2; CDR3 length: 13; D gene: NA; CDR3 protein: ASSSSQGLNEKLF
V gene: TRBV25-1; CDR3 length: 12; D gene: NA; CDR3 protein: ASVKMAEDYGYT
V gene: TRBV12-3/TRBV12-4; CDR3 length: 12; D gene: NA; CDR3 protein: ASSLESDNQPQH
V gene: TRBV2; CDR3 length: 11; D gene: NA; CDR3 protein: ASSEQGGIGYT
V gene: TRBV4-1; CDR3 length: 11; D gene: NA; CDR3 protein: ASSFSGPWGYT
V gene: TRBV4-3; CDR3 length: 13; D gene: NA; CDR3 protein: ASSPRLSRSIEQY
V gene: TRBV27; CDR3 length: 12; D gene: TRBD2; CDR3 protein: ASMSGRAINEQF
V gene: TRBV7-9; CDR3 length: 13; D gene: TRBD2; CDR3 protein: ASSLARAGGPEQY
V gene: TRBV7-8; CDR3 length: 11; D gene: NA; CDR3 protein: ASSVGRGWEQY
V gene: TRBV28; CDR3 length: 10; D gene: NA; CDR3 protein: AIERRGQEQY
V gene: TRBV5-1; CDR3 length: 14; D gene: NA; CDR3 protein: ASSIGTSVNTGELF
V gene: TRBV6-5; CDR3 length: 12; D gene: NA; CDR3 protein: ASSYWEGGEKLF
V gene: TRBV24-1; CDR3 length: 7; D gene: NA; CDR3 protein: ATSGKAF
V gene: TRBV7-9; CDR3 length: 11; D gene: NA; CDR3 protein: ASSVSENYGYT
V gene: TRBV15; CDR3 length: 12; D gene: TRBD1; CDR3 protein: ATSRDRGIHPLH
V gene: TRBV4-1; CDR3 length: 13; D gene: TRBD2; CDR3 protein: ASRGSGSAPYEQY
V gene: TRBV6-2/TRBV6-3; CDR3 length: 11; D gene: TRBD2; CDR3 protein: ASWGLALSEQY
V gene: TRBV5-8; CDR3 length: 15; D gene: NA; CDR3 protein: ASSIWWPNSGANVLT
V gene: TRBV5-1; CDR3 length: 14; D gene: TRBD2; CDR3 protein: ASSRTTSGITGELF